This TCR beta chain is drawn from a study of blood T cells in healthy people across ages. The germline gives CDR1 SGHVS, CDR2 FNYEAQ. With 1 base removed from V and 1 base from J, the gap between germline ends came to 10 bases. The CDR3 sequence is 15 residues long. Primers used in a second PCR of roughly 6 to 12 cycles were a sample-barcoded 5' primer and a J-beta primer mix. Tags on each cDNA molecule came from a template-switch adaptor with 12 random nucleotides. TCRdb re-analysed the 5' RACE reads in MiXCR, keeping a single row per CDR3 protein. The repertoire holds 650,000 to 1,000,000 distinct CDR3 sequences, with under 40% as singletons. This clonotype was counted a few times. The antigen is not known. A minimum of 6 micrograms of total RNA was extracted per sample. Study-wide findings and caveats: Using unsorted PBMCs precluded a conclusive naive versus antigen-experienced comparison.

The V gene is TRBV7-6, the J gene TRBJ1-1; D is unclear. Sample: blood. The sequence was obtained from a man aged 18 to 35 in good health. The CDR3 spells CASSLGSGPNTEAFF. In DNA, the CDR3 is TGTGCCAGCAGCTTAGGGTCCGGGCCGAACACTGAAGCTTTCTTT. Full variable domain (outside the CDR3, taken from reference TRBV7-6 and TRBJ1-1): GAGVSQSPRYKVTKRGQDVALRCDPISGHVSLYWYRQALGQGPEFLTYFNYEAQQDKSGLPNDRFSAERPEGSISTLTIQRTEQRDSAMYRCASSLGSGPNTEAFFGQGTRLTVV.